Only a few counts were recorded for the clone carrying this T cell receptor beta chain. The antigen is unknown. The sample comes from a study of T-cell memory formation after mild COVID-19. Study results and caveats: Mostly located in CM and EM were contracting CD4+ clones, with contracting CD8+ clones located in EMRA.

TCRdb reprocessed the 5' RACE reads with MiXCR, giving one entry per CDR3 protein. The sample records roughly 340,000 distinct CDR3 sequences, 20% to 25% being singletons. Sequenced: PBMCs or a T cell subset sorted from them (not recorded which). The receptor's source is a man between 18 and 35 years old who had mild COVID-19 (a few samples of this study predate the infection). Cell type and time point are not known.

As DNA, the CDR3 is TGCGCCAGCAGCCCAGCCGGGACTAGCGGGGGCAACGCCCAAGAGACCCAGTACTTC. It translates to CASSPAGTSGGNAQETQYF. The V and J genes are TRBV4-1 and TRBJ2-5; TRBD2 matches at 14 bases. Per the germline V gene, CDR1 is MGHRA and CDR2 is YSYEKL. Trimming took 4 bases from V and 1 from J; bases not matched to a gene: 11. This CDR3 comprises 19 residues.